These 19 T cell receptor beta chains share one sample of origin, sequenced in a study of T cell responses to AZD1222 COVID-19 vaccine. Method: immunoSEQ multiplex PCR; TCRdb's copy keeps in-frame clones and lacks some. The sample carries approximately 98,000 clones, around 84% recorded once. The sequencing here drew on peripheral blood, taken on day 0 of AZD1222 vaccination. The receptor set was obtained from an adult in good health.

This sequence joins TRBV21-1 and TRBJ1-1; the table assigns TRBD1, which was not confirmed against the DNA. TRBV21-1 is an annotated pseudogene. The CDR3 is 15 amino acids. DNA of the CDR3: TGTGCCAGCAGCAAAGTGCAGGGATTGAACACTGAAGCTTTCTTT. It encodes CASSKVQGLNTEAFF.

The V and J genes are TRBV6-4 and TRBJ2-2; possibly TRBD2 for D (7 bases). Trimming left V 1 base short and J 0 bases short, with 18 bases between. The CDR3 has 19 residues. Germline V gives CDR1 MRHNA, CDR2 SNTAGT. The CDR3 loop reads CASSDWGAPGGSNTGELFF. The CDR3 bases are TGTGCCAGCAGTGACTGGGGTGCCCCGGGGGGCTCGAACACCGGGGAGCTGTTTTTT.

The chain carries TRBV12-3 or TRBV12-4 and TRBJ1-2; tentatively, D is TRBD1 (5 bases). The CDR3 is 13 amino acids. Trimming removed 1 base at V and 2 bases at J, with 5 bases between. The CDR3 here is CASSLGGNYGYTF. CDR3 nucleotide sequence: TGTGCCAGCAGTTTAGGGGGGAACTATGGCTACACCTTC.

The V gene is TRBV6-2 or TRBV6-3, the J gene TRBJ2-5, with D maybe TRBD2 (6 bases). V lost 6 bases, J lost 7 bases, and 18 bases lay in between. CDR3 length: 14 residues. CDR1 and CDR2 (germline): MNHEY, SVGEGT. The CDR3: CASSPGQGLGTQYF. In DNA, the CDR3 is TGTGCCAGCAGCCCAGGTCAGGGACTTGGGACCCAGTACTTC.

The CDR3 DNA reads as TGTGCCAGCAGCTTGCTTGTGGCAGGGGCTCAGCCCCAGCATTTT. Encoded protein: CASSLLVAGAQPQHF. The genes are TRBV5-5 and TRBJ1-5; weak D call: TRBD1 (6 bases). Between the trimmed V and J ends, which lost 1 base and 6 bases, there was a span of 14 bases. CDR1 is SGHKS and CDR2 is YYEKEE in the germline V gene (reference sequence). The length of the CDR3 is 15 residues.

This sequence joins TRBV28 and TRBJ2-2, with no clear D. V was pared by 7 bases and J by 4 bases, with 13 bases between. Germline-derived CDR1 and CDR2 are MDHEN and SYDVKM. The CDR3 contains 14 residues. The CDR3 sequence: CASTFGDVTGELFF. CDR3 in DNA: TGTGCCAGCACCTTTGGGGATGTCACCGGGGAGCTGTTTTTT.

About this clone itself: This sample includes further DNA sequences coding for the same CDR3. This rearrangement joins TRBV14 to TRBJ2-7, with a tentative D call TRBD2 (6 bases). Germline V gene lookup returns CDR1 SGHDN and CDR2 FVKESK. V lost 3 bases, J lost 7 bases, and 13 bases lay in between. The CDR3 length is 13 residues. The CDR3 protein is CASSQAEGREQYF. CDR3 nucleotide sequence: TGTGCCAGCAGCCAGGCGGAGGGCAGGGAGCAGTACTTC.

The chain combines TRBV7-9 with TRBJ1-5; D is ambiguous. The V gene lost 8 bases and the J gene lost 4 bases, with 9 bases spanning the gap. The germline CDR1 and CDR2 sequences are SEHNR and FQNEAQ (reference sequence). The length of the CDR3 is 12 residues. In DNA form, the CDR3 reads TGTGCCAGCGGCCTAGTAAATCAGCCCCAGCATTTT. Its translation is CASGLVNQPQHF.

CDR3 coding DNA: TGTGCCAGCAGTGAAGCAGATGGGAACAGGGGATACGACAATGAGCAGTTCTTC. Protein sequence: CASSEADGNRGYDNEQFF. The chain recombines TRBV2 with TRBJ2-1; the match to TRBD1 covers 7 bases. The germline V gene encodes CDR1 SNHLY and CDR2 FYNNEI. J gave up 5 bases and V 0 bases, and 13 bases lay outside the gene matches. The CDR3 runs 18 residues.

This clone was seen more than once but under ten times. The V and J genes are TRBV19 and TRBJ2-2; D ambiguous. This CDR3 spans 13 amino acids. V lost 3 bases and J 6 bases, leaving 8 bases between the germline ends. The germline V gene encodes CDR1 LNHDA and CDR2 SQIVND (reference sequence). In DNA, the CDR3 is TGTGCCAGTAGTATGGATGTTCCCGGGGAGCTGTTTTTT. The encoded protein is CASSMDVPGELFF.

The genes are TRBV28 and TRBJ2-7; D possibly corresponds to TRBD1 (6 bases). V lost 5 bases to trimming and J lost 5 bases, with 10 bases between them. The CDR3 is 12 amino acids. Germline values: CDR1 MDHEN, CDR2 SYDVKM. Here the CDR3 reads CASSNRADEQYF. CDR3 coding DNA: TGTGCCAGCAGTAACAGGGCGGACGAGCAGTACTTC. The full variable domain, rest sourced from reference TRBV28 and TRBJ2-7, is DVKVTQSSRYLVKRTGEKVFLECVQDMDHENMFWYRQDPGLGLRLIYFSYDVKMKEKGDIPEGYSVSREKKERFSLILESASTNQTSMYLCASSNRADEQYFGPGTRLTVT.

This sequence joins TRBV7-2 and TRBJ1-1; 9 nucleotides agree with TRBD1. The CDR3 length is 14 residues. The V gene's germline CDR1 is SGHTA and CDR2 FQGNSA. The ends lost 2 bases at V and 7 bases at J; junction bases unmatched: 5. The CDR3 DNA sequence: TGTGCCAGCAGCTTAAGGGGACAGGGTAGTGAAGCTTTCTTT. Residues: CASSLRGQGSEAFF.

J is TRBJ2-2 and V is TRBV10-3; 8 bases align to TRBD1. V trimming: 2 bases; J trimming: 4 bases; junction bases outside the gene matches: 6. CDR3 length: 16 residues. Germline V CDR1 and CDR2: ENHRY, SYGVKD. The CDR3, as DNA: TGTGCCATCAGTGAGCTGGAAACAGGGGGCACCGGGGAGCTGTTTTTT. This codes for CAISELETGGTGELFF.

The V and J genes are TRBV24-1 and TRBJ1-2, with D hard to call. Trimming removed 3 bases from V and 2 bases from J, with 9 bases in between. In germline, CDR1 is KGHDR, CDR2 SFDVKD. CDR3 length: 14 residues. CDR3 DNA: TGTGCCACCAGTGATCGCGGCAGGAACTATGGCTACACCTTC. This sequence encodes CATSDRGRNYGYTF.

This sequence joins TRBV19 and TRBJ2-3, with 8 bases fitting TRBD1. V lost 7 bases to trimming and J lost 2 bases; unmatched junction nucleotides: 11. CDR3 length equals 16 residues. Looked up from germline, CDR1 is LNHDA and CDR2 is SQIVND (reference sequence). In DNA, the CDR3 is TGTGCCAGTACCTCCTGGGCAGGGGGCTTCACAGATACGCAGTATTTT. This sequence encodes CASTSWAGGFTDTQYF.

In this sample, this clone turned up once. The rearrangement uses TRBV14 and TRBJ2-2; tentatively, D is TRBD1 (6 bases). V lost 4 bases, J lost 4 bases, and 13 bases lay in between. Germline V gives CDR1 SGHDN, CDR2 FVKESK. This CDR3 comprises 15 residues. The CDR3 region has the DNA TGTGCCAGCAGCCGCCCACAGGGCCCCACCGGGGAGCTGTTTTTT. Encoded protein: CASSRPQGPTGELFF.

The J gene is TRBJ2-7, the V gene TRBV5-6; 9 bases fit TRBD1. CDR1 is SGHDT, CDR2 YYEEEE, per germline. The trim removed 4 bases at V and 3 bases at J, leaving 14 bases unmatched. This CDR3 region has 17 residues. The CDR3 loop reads CASSPTGTGSLYYEQYF. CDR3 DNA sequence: TGTGCCAGCAGCCCTACCGGGACAGGGTCCCTCTACTACGAGCAGTACTTC.

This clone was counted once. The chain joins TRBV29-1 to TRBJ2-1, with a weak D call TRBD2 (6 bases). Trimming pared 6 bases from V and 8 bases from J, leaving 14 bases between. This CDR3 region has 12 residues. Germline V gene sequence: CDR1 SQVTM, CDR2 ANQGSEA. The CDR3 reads CSVGQGGHEQFF. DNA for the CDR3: TGCAGCGTGGGTCAGGGAGGTCATGAGCAGTTCTTC.

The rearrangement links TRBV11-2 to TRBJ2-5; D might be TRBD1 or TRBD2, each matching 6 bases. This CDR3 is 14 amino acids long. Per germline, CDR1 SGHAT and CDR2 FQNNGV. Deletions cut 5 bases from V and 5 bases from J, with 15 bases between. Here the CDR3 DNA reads TGTGCCAGCAGCCCTCGAGGGGGGCGGGAGACCCAGTACTTC. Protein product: CASSPRGGRETQYF.